The 5 T cell receptor beta chains listed next were all sequenced from one sample in a study of control samples from healthy donors and cancer patients. Sequencing was performed with immunoSEQ multiplex PCR; in TCRdb, only in-frame clones are kept and a portion is missing. The data contain approximately 60,000 clones, 65% to 90% of them singletons. Sequenced sample: blood. The receptors here all came from a man aged 40-49 years in good health.

This clone was detected a few times. V gene TRBV7-3 combines with J gene TRBJ1-2, with 7 bases fitting TRBD1. With 5 bases clipped from V and 1 base from J, the junction kept 7 bases outside the gene matches. Germline V lookup: CDR1 SGHTA, CDR2 FQGTGA. The CDR3 is made up of 15 amino acids. CDR3 protein: CASSPGQALNYGYTF. The DNA of the CDR3 is TGTGCCAGCAGCCCTGGACAGGCCCTTAACTATGGCTACACCTTC.

The CDR3 loop reads CASSLGDRQTNEKLFF. CDR3 sequence (DNA): TGCGCCAGCAGCTTGGGAGACAGGCAAACTAATGAAAAACTGTTTTTT. The chain is built from TRBV5-1 and TRBJ1-4; D might be TRBD1 (6 bases). The CDR3 consists of 16 residues. V lost 0 bases, J lost 1 base, and 10 bases lay in between. Germline assignment: CDR1 SGHRS and CDR2 YFSETQ. Supplemented by reference TRBV5-1 and TRBJ1-4, the full variable domain reads KAGVTQTPRYLIKTRGQQVTLSCSPISGHRSVSWYQQTPGQGLQFLFEYFSETQRNKGNFPGRFSGRQFSNSRSEMNVSTLELGDSALYLCASSLGDRQTNEKLFFGSGTQLSVL.

This clone is medium-sized by share. This sequence joins TRBV27 and TRBJ2-2; 10 bases are a match to TRBD1. The CDR3 extends over 14 amino acids. Unmatched junction bases numbered 5, after V lost 6 bases and J lost 7 bases. In germline, CDR1 is MNHEY, CDR2 SMNVEV (reference sequence). The CDR3 DNA is TGTGCCAGCAGGCGACAGGGGGCCAGCGGGGAGCTGTTTTTT. This encodes CASRRQGASGELFF.

The rearrangement uses TRBV19 and TRBJ1-1, with 11 positions matching TRBD1. The germline V gene has CDR1 LNHDA and CDR2 SQIVND (reference sequence). J gave up 1 base and V 3 bases, and 4 bases lay outside the gene matches. This CDR3 is 16 amino acids long. The CDR3 nucleotides are TGTGCCAGTAGTATTCGGACAGGGGGCGGGAACACTGAAGCTTTCTTT. Its protein is CASSIRTGGGNTEAFF.

V is TRBV7-3 and J is TRBJ1-1, with D perhaps TRBD1 (6 bases). CDR1 SGHTA and CDR2 FQGTGA come from the germline V gene. This CDR3 spans 15 amino acids. V was cut by 2 bases and J by 0 bases, with 10 bases left in between. The chain's CDR3 is CASSLSGGMNTEAFF. The CDR3 nucleotides are TGTGCCAGCAGCTTATCCGGGGGCATGAACACTGAAGCTTTCTTT.